The 8 T cell receptor beta chains below all came from one sample that was sequenced in a study of T cells in Graves' hyperthyroidism and ophthalmopathy. RNA transcripts provided the source from which TCR beta CDR3 regions were amplified. The HTBI primer set served for first-round RT-PCR of the TCR CDR3. TCRdb itself ran the multiplex PCR reads through MiXCR, one entry per CDR3 protein. Among more than 300,000 distinct CDR3 sequences, approximately 15% were seen once, and the ten largest hold approximately 9.9%. The sequencing sample was made of blood. These receptors originate from a woman aged 55-70 years with Graves' hyperthyroidism.

This clonotype was found many times. The chain recombines TRBV20-1 with TRBJ2-7; 9 bases match TRBD1. The germline V gene encodes CDR1 DFQATT and CDR2 SNEGSKA (reference sequence). This CDR3 contains 18 residues. After removal of 4 bases from V and 2 bases from J, the junction contained 18 bases not matched to a gene. The chain's CDR3 is CSAKAAGTGFQETYEQYF. The CDR3 nucleotides read TGCAGTGCTAAAGCCGCCGGGACAGGGTTTCAGGAAACCTACGAGCAGTACTTC.

There are many counts of this clonotype. This rearrangement joins TRBV6-1 to TRBJ1-4; TRBD1 is a possible D gene (5 bases). The CDR3 is made up of 14 amino acids. Germline-derived CDR1 and CDR2 are MNHNS and SASEGT. Trimming took off 6 bases at V and 8 bases at J, with 16 bases between the two ends. CDR3 in amino acids: CASSPDSGGEKLFF. The CDR3 coding sequence is TGTGCCAGCAGCCCTGACAGCGGAGGGGAAAAACTGTTTTTT.

In this sample, this clonotype turned up many times. The chain combines TRBV12-3 or TRBV12-4 with TRBJ2-1; D is perhaps TRBD2 (6 bases). CDR3 size: 15 residues. The ends were cut back, 3 bases at V and 4 bases at J, with 13 bases in the middle. The CDR3 nucleotides are TGTGCCAGCAGTTTGGAGGGTAGGGTTTACAATGAGCAGTTCTTC. Protein product: CASSLEGRVYNEQFF.

V and J are TRBV15 and TRBJ2-7, with D perhaps matching TRBD2 (5 bases). In germline, CDR1 is LNHNV, CDR2 YYDKDF (reference sequence). The CDR3 extends over 13 amino acids. The CDR3 reads CAVRVGSGSEQYF. CDR3 in DNA: TGTGCGGTTCGAGTTGGCAGTGGGAGCGAGCAGTACTTC. The complete variable domain, with remaining parts taken from reference TRBV15 and TRBJ2-7, reads DAMVIQNPRYQVTQFGKPVTLSCSQTLNHNVMYWYQQKSSQAPKLLFHYYDKDFNNEADTPDNFQSRRPNTSFCFLDIRSPGLGDTAMYLCAVRVGSGSEQYFGPGTRLTVT.

This rearrangement joins TRBV6-5 to TRBJ1-5; 7 nucleotides agree with TRBD1. The CDR3 has 14 amino acids. From germline, CDR1 is MNHEY and CDR2 SVGAGI. The V gene end was trimmed by 4 bases and the J gene end by 6 bases; junction bases not matched to a gene: 6. CDR3 sequence (DNA): TGTGCCAGCAGTTCCACAGGGGCGGGTCAGCCCCAGCATTTT. Translating gives CASSSTGAGQPQHF.

This clonotype occurred many times. The gene calls are TRBV11-2 and TRBJ2-7; possibly TRBD1 for D (5 bases). The V end was cut by 5 bases, the J end by 3 bases, with 11 bases between. This CDR3 has 13 residues. The germline V gene encodes CDR1 SGHAT and CDR2 FQNNGV. CDR3 region: CASSSDSIYEQYF. The CDR3 bases are TGTGCCAGCAGCAGCGACAGTATCTACGAGCAGTACTTC.

This clonotype came up many times. V usage is TRBV9 and J usage is TRBJ2-1, with a tentative D call TRBD2 (6 bases). The CDR3 runs 15 residues. Germline V gives CDR1 SGDLS, CDR2 YYNGEE. With 4 bases removed from V and 4 bases from J, the gap between germline ends came to 15 bases. CDR3 loop: CASSLAGTSYNEQFF. CDR3 DNA sequence: TGTGCCAGCAGCTTGGCGGGGACCTCATACAATGAGCAGTTCTTC.

The rearrangement links TRBV9 to TRBJ2-1, with a tentative D call TRBD2 (6 bases). Germline CDR1 is SGDLS and CDR2 is YYNGEE. The CDR3 has 13 amino acids. V was shortened by 0 bases and J by 10 bases, with 11 bases between the two germline ends. The CDR3 sequence: CASSVDTSSEQFF. The CDR3, as DNA: TGTGCCAGCAGCGTAGATACTAGCAGCGAGCAGTTCTTC.